A selection of T cell receptor beta chains follows, all from one sample in a study of cytomegalovirus exposure and HLA in healthy donors. Generated by immunoSEQ multiplex PCR, the TCRdb table keeps only in-frame clones and is missing some. The data contain roughly 200,000 clones, 75% to 85% of them singletons. Sequencing was performed on PBMCs. The origin of the receptors is a woman in her thirties in good health and CMV-seropositive. Each CDR3 is given with its conserved first and last residue. The D gene is left open where the match is weak. Clone size, where shown, is once, few, many, or a class for clones that have expanded.

TRBD2	.	TRBV2	TRBJ2-7	TGTGCCAGCAGGACCCCGGGAGGGCGGGAGCAGTACTTC	CASRTPGGREQYF
TRBD1	.	TRBV18	TRBJ2-6	TGTGCCAGCTCACCACCGCCTCCGGGACAGGGTAACGTCCTGACTTTC	CASSPPPPGQGNVLTF
.	.	TRBV18	TRBJ2-7	TGTGCCAGCTCACTAAAAGGAGGGCAAGAGCAGTACTTC	CASSLKGGQEQYF
TRBD2	once	TRBV30	TRBJ2-5	TGTGCCTGGAGTAAGGGACTAGCGGGGGAAGAGACCCAGTACTTC	CAWSKGLAGEETQYF
TRBD2	.	TRBV7-3	TRBJ2-1	TGTGCCAGCAGCTTAATAGCGGGGGGCACCTACAATGAGCAGTTCTTC	CASSLIAGGTYNEQFF
.	.	TRBV6-1	TRBJ2-7	TGTGCCAGCACCCCCCTGGCGGGGGCTCCCGAGCAGTACTTC	CASTPLAGAPEQYF
TRBD2	.	TRBV7-9	TRBJ2-1	TGTGCCAGCAGCACACGGGGGGGCCATGAGCAGTTCTTC	CASSTRGGHEQFF
TRBD1	.	TRBV2	TRBJ2-7	TGTGCCAGCAGCCGACCGGGACAGGGTAAATCTTACGAGCAGTACTTC	CASSRPGQGKSYEQYF
TRBD2	few	TRBV6-1	TRBJ2-5	TGTGCCAGCAGTGCGCTAGCGGGGGGGAAACGCGCAACCCAAGAGACCCAGTACTTC	CASSALAGGKRATQETQYF
.	.	TRBV5-6	TRBJ2-5	TGTGCCAGCAGCTTGTGGCTTTTCCAGGGCCAAGAGACCCAGTACTTC	CASSLWLFQGQETQYF
.	.	TRBV5-1	TRBJ1-1	TGCGCCAGCAGCTTGCTCCCAGGAGGCACTGAAGCTTTCTTT	CASSLLPGGTEAFF
.	.	TRBV14	TRBJ1-6	TGTGCCAGCAGCCAAGGAGGGTTCCTCCACTTT	CASSQGGFLHF
.	once	TRBV4-1	TRBJ2-1	TGCGCCAGCAGCCAAGGTGACAGCTATGAGCAGTTCTTC	CASSQGDSYEQFF
.	.	TRBV6-1	TRBJ2-7	TGTGCCAGCACGGCGGGCCGCTCCTACGAGCAGTACTTC	CASTAGRSYEQYF
.	.	TRBV27	TRBJ2-3	TGTGCCAGCAGGAGGTCTATCACAGATACGCAGTATTTT	CASRRSITDTQYF
.	once	TRBV5-1	TRBJ2-7	TGCGCCAGCAGCTTGGAACAAGACTACGAGCAGTACTTC	CASSLEQDYEQYF
.	few	TRBV7-9	TRBJ2-1	TGTGCCAGCAGCTCGTATATTAGCGGCCCGCCCGAAAATGAGCAGTTCTTC	CASSSYISGPPENEQFF
.	.	TRBV2	TRBJ2-3	TGTGCCAGCACCCTGGACTTTCTACAAACCGAAGATACGCAGTATTTT	CASTLDFLQTEDTQYF
.	.	TRBV5-4	TRBJ2-5	TGTGCCAGCAGTCACGGCAGGGAAGCCGAGACCCAGTACTTC	CASSHGREAETQYF
.	few	TRBV7-6	TRBJ2-2	TGTGCCAGCAGCCTCAGGGCGGCCGGGGAGCTGTTTTTT	CASSLRAAGELFF
TRBD1	.	TRBV29-1	TRBJ2-2	TGCAGCGTTGACCCGGGACAGGGAAACACCGGGGAGCTGTTTTTT	CSVDPGQGNTGELFF
.	.	TRBV12-2	TRBJ2-2	TGTGCAAGTCGCTTACCACTTTCATGGACAGGGGTAACCGGGGAGCTGTTTTTT	CASRLPLSWTGVTGELFF
.	few	TRBV5-5	TRBJ1-3	TGTGCCAGCAGCTTGGACGGTTCTGGAAACACCATATATTTT	CASSLDGSGNTIYF
.	.	TRBV2	TRBJ2-2	TGTGCCAGCAGGAGACAAACGAACACCGGGGAGCTGTTTTTT	CASRRQTNTGELFF
TRBD1	once	TRBV9	TRBJ2-5	TGTGCCAGCAGCGTAGATGTTAACAGGGGGCTACGGGAGACCCAGTACTTC	CASSVDVNRGLRETQYF
.	.	TRBV10-3	TRBJ1-3	TGTGCCATCAGTGAGTCGTCTTCGTCTGGAAACACCATATATTTT	CAISESSSSGNTIYF
.	few	TRBV30	TRBJ1-6	TGTGCCTGGAGCGAGTTTTTCGATTCACCCCTCCACTTT	CAWSEFFDSPLHF
TRBD1	.	TRBV18	TRBJ1-4	TGTGCCAGCCTCGAAGGGACAGGGAATGAAAAACTGTTTTTT	CASLEGTGNEKLFF
.	.	TRBV10-2	TRBJ2-3	TGCGCCAGCAGTAGGACACATTACACAGATACGCAGTATTTT	CASSRTHYTDTQYF